Given below is one TCR beta chain in context. The method was immunoSEQ multiplex PCR; TCRdb's version includes in-frame clones alone and lacks a portion of them. The profile shows about 150,000 clones, roughly four fifths of them singletons. This sample was taken from a study of blood T cell repertoires in COVID-19. Background on the study: T cells, B-cell-depleted T cells, or PBMCs provided the cDNA or gDNA that served as material.

The CDR3 covers 13 residues. The ends lost 5 bases at V and 16 bases at J; junction bases unmatched: 12. Per germline, CDR1 SNHLY and CDR2 FYNNEI. The sequencing input was PBMCs or T cells enriched from blood (not recorded which). The chain joins TRBV2 to TRBJ1-5; TRBD1 matches at 9 bases. The source of this sequence is a woman between 50 and 59 years old with acute COVID-19. CDR3 DNA: TGTGCCAGCAGTCTCCGGGGACAGGGTTCGATACATTTT. Its protein product is CASSLRGQGSIHF.